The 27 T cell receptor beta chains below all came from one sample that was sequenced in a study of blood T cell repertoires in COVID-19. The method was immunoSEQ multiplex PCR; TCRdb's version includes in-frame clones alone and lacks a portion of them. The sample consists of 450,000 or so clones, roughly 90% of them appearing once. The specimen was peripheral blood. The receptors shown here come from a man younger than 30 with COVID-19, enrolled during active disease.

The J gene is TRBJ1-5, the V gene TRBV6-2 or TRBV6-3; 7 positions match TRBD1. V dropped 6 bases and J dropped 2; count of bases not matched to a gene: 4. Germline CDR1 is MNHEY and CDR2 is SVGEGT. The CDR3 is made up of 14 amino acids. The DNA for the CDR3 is TGTGCCAGCAGCCCAGGGGGACGCAATCAGCCCCAGCATTTT. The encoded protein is CASSPGGRNQPQHF.

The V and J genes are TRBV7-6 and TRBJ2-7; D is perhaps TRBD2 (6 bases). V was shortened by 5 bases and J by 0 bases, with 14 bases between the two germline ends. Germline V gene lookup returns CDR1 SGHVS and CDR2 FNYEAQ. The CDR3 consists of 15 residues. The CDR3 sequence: CASSPVGRHSYEQYF. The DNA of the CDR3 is TGTGCCAGCAGCCCAGTGGGGAGGCACTCCTACGAGCAGTACTTC.

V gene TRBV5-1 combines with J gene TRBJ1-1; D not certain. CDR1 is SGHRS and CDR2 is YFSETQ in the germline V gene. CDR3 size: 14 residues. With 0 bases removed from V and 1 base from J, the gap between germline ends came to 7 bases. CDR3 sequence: CASSLGEPNTEAFF. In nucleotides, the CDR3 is TGCGCCAGCAGCTTGGGAGAGCCGAACACTGAAGCTTTCTTT. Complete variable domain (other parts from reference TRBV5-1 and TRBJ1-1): KAGVTQTPRYLIKTRGQQVTLSCSPISGHRSVSWYQQTPGQGLQFLFEYFSETQRNKGNFPGRFSGRQFSNSRSEMNVSTLELGDSALYLCASSLGEPNTEAFFGQGTRLTVV.

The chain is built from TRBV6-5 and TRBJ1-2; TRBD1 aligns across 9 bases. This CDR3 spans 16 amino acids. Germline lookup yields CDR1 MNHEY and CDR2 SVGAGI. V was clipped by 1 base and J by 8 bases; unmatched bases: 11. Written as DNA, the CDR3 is TGTGCCAGCAGTTACTTCCTTGGACAGGGGCCTATGGGCTACACCTTC. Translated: CASSYFLGQGPMGYTF.

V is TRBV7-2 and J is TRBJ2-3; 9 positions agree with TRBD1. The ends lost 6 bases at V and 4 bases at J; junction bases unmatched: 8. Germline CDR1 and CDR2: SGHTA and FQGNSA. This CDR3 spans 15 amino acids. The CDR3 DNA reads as TGTGCCAGCAGTCGACGGGGACAGGGAGCAGATACGCAGTATTTT. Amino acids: CASSRRGQGADTQYF.

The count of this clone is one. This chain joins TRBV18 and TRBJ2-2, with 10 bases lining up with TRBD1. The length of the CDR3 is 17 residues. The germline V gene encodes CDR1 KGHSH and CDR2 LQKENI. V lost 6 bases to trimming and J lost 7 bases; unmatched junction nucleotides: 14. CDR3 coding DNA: TGTGCCAGCTCGACATCGTCTGGACAGGGGGTAATCGGGGAGCTGTTTTTT. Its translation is CASSTSSGQGVIGELFF.

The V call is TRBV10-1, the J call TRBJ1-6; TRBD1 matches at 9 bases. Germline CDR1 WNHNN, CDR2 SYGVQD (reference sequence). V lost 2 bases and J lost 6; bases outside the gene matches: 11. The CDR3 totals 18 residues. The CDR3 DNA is TGCGCCAGCAGTGAGCCCCCGGGACAGGGATTAGGTAATTCACCCCTCCACTTT. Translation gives CASSEPPGQGLGNSPLHF.

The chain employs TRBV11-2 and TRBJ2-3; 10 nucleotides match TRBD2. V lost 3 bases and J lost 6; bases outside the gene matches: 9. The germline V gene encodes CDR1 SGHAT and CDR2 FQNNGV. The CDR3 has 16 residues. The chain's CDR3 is CASSFSGGPYGDTQYF. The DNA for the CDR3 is TGTGCCAGCAGCTTTAGCGGGGGGCCTTATGGTGATACGCAGTATTTT.

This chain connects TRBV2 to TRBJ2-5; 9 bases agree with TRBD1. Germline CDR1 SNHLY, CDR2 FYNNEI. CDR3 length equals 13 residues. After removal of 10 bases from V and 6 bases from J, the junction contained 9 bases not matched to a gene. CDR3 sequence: CAMGQGGSQTQYF. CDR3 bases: TGTGCCATGGGACAGGGAGGCTCGCAGACCCAGTACTTC.

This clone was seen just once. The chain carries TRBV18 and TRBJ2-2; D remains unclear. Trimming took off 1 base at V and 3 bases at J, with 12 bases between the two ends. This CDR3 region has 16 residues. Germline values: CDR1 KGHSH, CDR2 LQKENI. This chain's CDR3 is CASSPQSQADTGELFF. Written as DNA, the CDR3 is TGTGCCAGCTCACCACAATCCCAGGCCGACACCGGGGAGCTGTTTTTT.

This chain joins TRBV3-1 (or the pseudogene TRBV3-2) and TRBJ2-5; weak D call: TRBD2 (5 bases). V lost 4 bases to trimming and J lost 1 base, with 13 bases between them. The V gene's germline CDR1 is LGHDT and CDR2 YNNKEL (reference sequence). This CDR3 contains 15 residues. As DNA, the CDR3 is TGTGCCAGCAGCCCTGGTGCGCTAGCCCAAGAGACCCAGTACTTC. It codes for CASSPGALAQETQYF.

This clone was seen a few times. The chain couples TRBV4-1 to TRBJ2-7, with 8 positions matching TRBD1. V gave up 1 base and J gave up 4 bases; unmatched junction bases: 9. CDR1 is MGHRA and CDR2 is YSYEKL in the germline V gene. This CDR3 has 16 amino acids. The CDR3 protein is CASSQAARTGLYEQYF. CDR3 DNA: TGCGCCAGCAGCCAAGCAGCCCGGACAGGGCTTTACGAGCAGTACTTC.

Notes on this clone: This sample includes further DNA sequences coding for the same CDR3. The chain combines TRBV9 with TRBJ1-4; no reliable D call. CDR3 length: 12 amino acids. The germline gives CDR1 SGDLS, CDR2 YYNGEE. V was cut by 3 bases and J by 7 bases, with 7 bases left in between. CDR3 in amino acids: CASSGGGEKLFF. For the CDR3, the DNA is TGTGCCAGCAGCGGAGGAGGTGAAAAACTGTTTTTT. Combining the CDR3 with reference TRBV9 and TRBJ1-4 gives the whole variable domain DSGVTQTPKHLITATGQRVTLRCSPRSGDLSVYWYQQSLDQGLQFLIQYYNGEERAKGNILERFSAQQFPDLHSELNLSSLELGDSALYFCASSGGGEKLFFGSGTQLSVL.

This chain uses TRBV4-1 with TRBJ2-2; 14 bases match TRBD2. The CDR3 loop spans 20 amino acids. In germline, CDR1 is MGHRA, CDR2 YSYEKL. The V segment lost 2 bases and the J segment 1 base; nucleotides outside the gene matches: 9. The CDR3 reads CASSQTPGLAGALNTGELFF. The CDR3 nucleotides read TGCGCCAGCAGCCAAACTCCGGGACTAGCGGGGGCCCTGAACACCGGGGAGCTGTTTTTT.

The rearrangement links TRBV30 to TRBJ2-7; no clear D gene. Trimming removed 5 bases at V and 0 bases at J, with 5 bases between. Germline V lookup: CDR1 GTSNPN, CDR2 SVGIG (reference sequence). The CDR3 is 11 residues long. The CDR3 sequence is CAWASSYEQYF. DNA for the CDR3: TGTGCCTGGGCTAGCTCCTACGAGCAGTACTTC. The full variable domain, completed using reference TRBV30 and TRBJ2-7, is SQTIHQWPATLVQPVGSPLSLECTVEGTSNPNLYWYRQAAGRGLQLLFYSVGIGQISSEVPQNLSASRPQDRQFILSSKKLLLSDSGFYLCAWASSYEQYFGPGTRLTVT.

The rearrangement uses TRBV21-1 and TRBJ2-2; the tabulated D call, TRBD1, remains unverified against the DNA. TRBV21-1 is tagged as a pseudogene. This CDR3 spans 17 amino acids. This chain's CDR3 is CASSKRGTHRGTGELFF. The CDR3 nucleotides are TGTGCCAGCAGCAAAAGGGGGACACATAGAGGCACCGGGGAGCTGTTTTTT.

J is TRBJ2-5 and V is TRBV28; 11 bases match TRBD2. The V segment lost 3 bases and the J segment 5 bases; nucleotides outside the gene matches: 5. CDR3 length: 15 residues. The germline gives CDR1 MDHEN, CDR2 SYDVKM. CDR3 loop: CASSFLAGGAETQYF. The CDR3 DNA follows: TGTGCCAGCAGTTTTTTAGCGGGGGGGGCGGAGACCCAGTACTTC.

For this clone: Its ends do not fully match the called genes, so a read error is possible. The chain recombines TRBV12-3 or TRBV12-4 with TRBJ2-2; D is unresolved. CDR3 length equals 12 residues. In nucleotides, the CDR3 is TGTGCAAGCAGCACAAACACCGGGGAGCTGTTTTTT. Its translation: CASSTNTGELFF.

The DNA for the CDR3 is TGTGCCAGCAGATTACAGGGTAATCAGCCCCAGCATTTT. It encodes CASRLQGNQPQHF. This rearrangement joins TRBV27 to TRBJ1-5; D may be TRBD1 (6 bases). Deletions cut 6 bases from V and 4 bases from J, with 10 bases between. This CDR3 region has 13 residues. CDR1 is MNHEY and CDR2 is SMNVEV in the germline V gene (reference sequence).

CDR3 in amino acids: CASSLEGFYTDTQYF. CDR3 DNA: TGTGCCAGCAGTTTGGAGGGGTTTTACACAGATACGCAGTATTTT. The rearrangement links TRBV7-9 to TRBJ2-3, with D maybe TRBD2 (6 bases). Germline V CDR1 and CDR2: SEHNR, FQNEAQ (reference sequence). The CDR3 is 15 residues long. Deletions cut 6 bases from V and 2 bases from J, with 15 bases between.

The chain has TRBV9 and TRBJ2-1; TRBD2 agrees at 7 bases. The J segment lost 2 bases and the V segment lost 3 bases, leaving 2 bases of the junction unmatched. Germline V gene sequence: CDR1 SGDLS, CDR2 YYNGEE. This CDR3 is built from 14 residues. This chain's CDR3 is CASSGGTTYNEQFF. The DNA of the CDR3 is TGTGCCAGCAGCGGCGGGACTACCTACAATGAGCAGTTCTTC.

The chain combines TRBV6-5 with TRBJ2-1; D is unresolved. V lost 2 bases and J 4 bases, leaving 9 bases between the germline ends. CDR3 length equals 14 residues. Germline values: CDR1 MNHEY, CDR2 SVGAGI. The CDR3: CASSYLDNYNEQFF. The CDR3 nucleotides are TGTGCCAGCAGTTACCTCGACAATTACAATGAGCAGTTCTTC.

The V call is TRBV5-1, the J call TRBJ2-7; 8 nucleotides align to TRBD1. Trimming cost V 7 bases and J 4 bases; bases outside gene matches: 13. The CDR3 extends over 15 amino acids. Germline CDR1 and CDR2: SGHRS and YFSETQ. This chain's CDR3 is CASSPPGTGVYEQYF. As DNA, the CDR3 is TGCGCCAGCTCCCCCCCGGGGACAGGCGTATACGAGCAGTACTTC.

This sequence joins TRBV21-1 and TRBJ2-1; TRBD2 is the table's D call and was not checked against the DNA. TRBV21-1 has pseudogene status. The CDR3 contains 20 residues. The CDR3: CASSKDPLFYSGSSYNEQFF. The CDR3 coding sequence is TGTGCCAGCAGCAAAGACCCCCTTTTTTATAGCGGGAGCTCCTACAATGAGCAGTTCTTC.

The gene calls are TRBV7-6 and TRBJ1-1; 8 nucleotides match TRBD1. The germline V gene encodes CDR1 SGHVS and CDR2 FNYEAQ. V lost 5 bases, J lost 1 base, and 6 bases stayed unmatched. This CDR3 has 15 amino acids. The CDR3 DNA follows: TGTGCCAGCAGCCCCACGGGACAGGCGAACACTGAAGCTTTCTTT. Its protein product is CASSPTGQANTEAFF.

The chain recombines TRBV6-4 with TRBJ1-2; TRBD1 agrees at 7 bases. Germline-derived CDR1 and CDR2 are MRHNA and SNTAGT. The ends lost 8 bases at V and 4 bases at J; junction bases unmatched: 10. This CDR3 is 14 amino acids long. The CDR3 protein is CASHGGQDLYGYTF. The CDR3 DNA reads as TGTGCCAGCCACGGCGGACAGGACCTCTATGGCTACACCTTC.

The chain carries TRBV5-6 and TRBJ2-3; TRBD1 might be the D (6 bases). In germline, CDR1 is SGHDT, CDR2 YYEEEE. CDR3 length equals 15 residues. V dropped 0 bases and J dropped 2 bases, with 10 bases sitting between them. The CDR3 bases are TGTGCCAGCAGCTTGGGAGGGGGAAACACAGATACGCAGTATTTT. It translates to CASSLGGGNTDTQYF.